This T cell receptor (beta chain) was captured in a study of cytomegalovirus exposure and HLA in healthy donors. Findings of the study overall: HLA alleles were associated with fewer than 20,000 TCR beta sequences in a later analysis at 0.05 false discovery rate.

Remarks on this clone: As yet, its antigen is unknown.

The PCR made use of 60 Vbeta and 13 Jbeta primers. Sequenced by immunoSEQ multiplex PCR; TCRdb stores in-frame clones only, minus some. The repertoire holds under 200,000 clones, with around 88% as singletons. Sequenced input: PBMCs. This clonotype was obtained from a woman aged 30 to 39 in good health and CMV-seronegative.

The CDR3 reads CASSSQGLFTEAFF. The CDR3 coding sequence is TGCGCCAGCAGCTCTCAGGGGCTATTCACTGAAGCTTTCTTT. The J gene is TRBJ1-1, the V gene TRBV5-1, with D perhaps TRBD1 (6 bases). Germline V gene sequence: CDR1 SGHRS, CDR2 YFSETQ. The CDR3 length is 14 residues. The V gene lost 3 bases and the J gene lost 4 bases, with 13 bases spanning the gap.